This T cell receptor (beta chain) is from a study of CXCR3-negative and CXCR3-positive naive CD8 T cells. Findings of the study overall: CXCR3-positive naive cells carried more hydrophobic TRB CDR3s than CXCR3-negative naive cells did.

Naive CD8+ T lymphocytes were specified as CD45RO-CCR7+CD27+CD95-. The germline V gene encodes CDR1 SGHDT and CDR2 YYEEEE. CDR3 length equals 13 residues. Researchers prepared the TRB cDNA libraries using 5' RACE with UMI labels. From its re-call of the 5' RACE reads, TCRdb lists each CDR3 protein once, without DNA. In all, the sample yields under 70,000 distinct CDR3 sequences. Of note for this clonotype: Its antigen is unidentified.

This TCR was sampled from a human donor in good health. Some clones in this sample may be carry-over from other donors' samples. This sequence joins TRBV5-6 and TRBJ2-1. Sequences were obtained from naive CXCR3+ CD8+ T cells from blood. Noted subset: CD45RO-CCR7+CD27+CD95- naive CD8+ T cells expressing CXCR3 (TNR3+). The CDR3: CASTGPTPNEQFF.